A selection of T cell receptor beta chains follows, all from one sample in a study of graft-versus-host responses after intestinal transplantation. Antigens for these TCRs are unknown. Libraries were prepared by immunoSEQ multiplex PCR; TCRdb keeps only in-frame clonotypes and omits some of them. The repertoire holds roughly 120,000 clones, with 85% to 95% as singletons. The sample was unstimulated CD8+ T cells sorted from spleen or lymph node cells, taken before intestinal transplant. The source is a human donor who received an intestinal transplant. The CDR3 runs from the conserved cysteine through the conserved F or W. Each record gives: V gene, D gene, J gene, CDR3 protein. A D gene is named only where the DNA matches it firmly.

v_call: TRBV2
d_call: .
j_call: TRBJ2-7
cdr3_aa: CASSPLGYEQYF

v_call: TRBV5-1
d_call: .
j_call: TRBJ1-1
cdr3_aa: CASSPGVYTEAFF

v_call: TRBV9
d_call: TRBD2
j_call: TRBJ2-1
cdr3_aa: CASSEGTSGREQFF

v_call: TRBV4-3
d_call: .
j_call: TRBJ1-1
cdr3_aa: CASSAHSNTEAFF

v_call: TRBV15
d_call: .
j_call: TRBJ2-5
cdr3_aa: CATSRVPGHMGTQYF

v_call: TRBV10-2
d_call: TRBD2
j_call: TRBJ2-1
cdr3_aa: CASSPGGGNEQFF

v_call: TRBV7-6
d_call: TRBD2
j_call: TRBJ2-7
cdr3_aa: CASSWNGRSSYEQYF

v_call: TRBV4-3
d_call: .
j_call: TRBJ1-1
cdr3_aa: CASSQDRGAEAFF

v_call: TRBV9
d_call: .
j_call: TRBJ2-1
cdr3_aa: CASSVGVSHNEQFF

v_call: TRBV28
d_call: .
j_call: TRBJ1-3
cdr3_aa: CASSLGGTSSGNTIYF

v_call: TRBV13
d_call: TRBD1
j_call: TRBJ2-7
cdr3_aa: CASKAGTGVSYEQYF

v_call: TRBV27
d_call: .
j_call: TRBJ2-7
cdr3_aa: CASSLLGTAYEQYF

v_call: TRBV7-8
d_call: TRBD2
j_call: TRBJ2-7
cdr3_aa: CASSLEVGGGRGYEQYF

v_call: TRBV5-1
d_call: TRBD1
j_call: TRBJ2-2
cdr3_aa: CASTVDRAAGELFF

v_call: TRBV6-1
d_call: .
j_call: TRBJ2-1
cdr3_aa: CASSAPDGRPYNEQFF

v_call: TRBV28
d_call: .
j_call: TRBJ1-1
cdr3_aa: CASSPGNTEAFF

v_call: TRBV7-9
d_call: .
j_call: TRBJ1-2
cdr3_aa: CASSLGPFPITGYTF

v_call: TRBV7-2
d_call: .
j_call: TRBJ1-1
cdr3_aa: CASSRGPFGIWGTEAFF

v_call: TRBV27
d_call: .
j_call: TRBJ2-3
cdr3_aa: CASSPLPGPTTDTQYF

v_call: TRBV13
d_call: TRBD1
j_call: TRBJ2-5
cdr3_aa: CASSPDRGRQETQYF

v_call: TRBV5-1
d_call: .
j_call: TRBJ2-5
cdr3_aa: CASSLGQPWLDQETQYF

v_call: TRBV19
d_call: .
j_call: TRBJ1-2
cdr3_aa: CASSGTANYGYTF

v_call: TRBV14
d_call: TRBD1
j_call: TRBJ2-7
cdr3_aa: CASSQGQGETYEQYF

v_call: TRBV28
d_call: TRBD1
j_call: TRBJ2-5
cdr3_aa: CASSLFTGQGLETQYF

v_call: TRBV11-3
d_call: TRBD1
j_call: TRBJ2-3
cdr3_aa: CASSLGQSTDTQYF

v_call: TRBV4-1
d_call: .
j_call: TRBJ2-7
cdr3_aa: CASSQGVRVDYEQYF

v_call: TRBV5-1
d_call: .
j_call: TRBJ2-3
cdr3_aa: CASSLLRQVTSTDTQYF

v_call: TRBV19
d_call: .
j_call: TRBJ1-6
cdr3_aa: CASSIDKYAGGDSPLHF

v_call: TRBV27
d_call: .
j_call: TRBJ2-7
cdr3_aa: CASSHRDGAYEQYF

v_call: TRBV9
d_call: .
j_call: TRBJ2-5
cdr3_aa: CASSVANREETQYF

v_call: TRBV6-5
d_call: TRBD1
j_call: .
cdr3_aa: CASSYRQGLFYEQYF

v_call: TRBV6-5
d_call: .
j_call: TRBJ1-3
cdr3_aa: CASTVGSAGNTIYF

v_call: TRBV6-1
d_call: .
j_call: TRBJ2-1
cdr3_aa: CASSVGGGNEQFF

v_call: TRBV9
d_call: .
j_call: TRBJ2-7
cdr3_aa: CASSVEGAGYEQYF

v_call: TRBV4-2
d_call: .
j_call: TRBJ2-7
cdr3_aa: CASSQAQFSYEQYF

v_call: TRBV19
d_call: .
j_call: TRBJ1-2
cdr3_aa: CASSIDVTRGGYTF

v_call: TRBV7-8
d_call: TRBD2
j_call: TRBJ2-7
cdr3_aa: CASSSDPGLGSSEQYF

v_call: TRBV28
d_call: TRBD2
j_call: TRBJ2-1
cdr3_aa: CASSFVRDGLGEQFF

v_call: TRBV5-6
d_call: TRBD2
j_call: TRBJ2-3
cdr3_aa: CASSLSGGDTQYF

v_call: TRBV4-3
d_call: .
j_call: TRBJ2-7
cdr3_aa: CASSQDGANGSEQYF

v_call: TRBV28
d_call: .
j_call: TRBJ2-7
cdr3_aa: CASSLGRSSYEQYF

v_call: TRBV4-3
d_call: .
j_call: TRBJ1-2
cdr3_aa: CASSGGLLDGYGYTF

v_call: TRBV9
d_call: TRBD2
j_call: TRBJ2-7
cdr3_aa: CASTPGSGSSYEQYF

v_call: TRBV7-3
d_call: .
j_call: TRBJ2-5
cdr3_aa: CASSLIGDPAQYF

v_call: TRBV19
d_call: .
j_call: TRBJ1-2
cdr3_aa: CASSMGPRSRYTF

v_call: TRBV5-8
d_call: TRBD2
j_call: TRBJ2-1
cdr3_aa: CASSWTSHYYNEQFF

v_call: TRBV7-9
d_call: .
j_call: TRBJ2-3
cdr3_aa: CASSSNQRPGSTDTQYF

v_call: TRBV30
d_call: .
j_call: TRBJ2-2
cdr3_aa: CAWIGWSGELFF

v_call: TRBV7-8
d_call: TRBD1
j_call: .
cdr3_aa: CALGDSSYEQYF

v_call: TRBV4-1
d_call: .
j_call: TRBJ2-3
cdr3_aa: CASSPPGGSPSTDTQYF